The TCR beta chain under discussion was sequenced for a study of blood T cell repertoires in COVID-19. Participant ages covered about 18 to 89 years across 24 US areas. This table comes from immunoSEQ multiplex PCR, and its TCRdb copy is limited to in-frame clones, with some not included. Here the sample spans 200,000 to 250,000 clones, approximately 80% being singletons. This receptor was identified in a woman aged 40 to 55 with acute COVID-19. Sequences were obtained from PBMCs or T cells enriched from blood (not recorded which).

The CDR3 bases are TGTGCCAGTAGTATCGGGACAGGGAATAGCTATGGCTACACCTTC. Residues: CASSIGTGNSYGYTF. This chain uses TRBV19 with TRBJ1-2; TRBD1 agrees at 9 bases. Per the germline V gene, CDR1 is LNHDA and CDR2 is SQIVND (reference sequence). There are 15 residues in the CDR3. The V and J ends lost 3 bases and 4 bases, in that order; junction bases with no gene match: 6.